This passage covers 27 T cell receptor beta chains from one sample sequenced in a study of blood T cell repertoires in COVID-19. This table comes from immunoSEQ multiplex PCR, and its TCRdb copy is limited to in-frame clones, with some not included. The sample includes 90,000 to 150,000 clones, 85% to 90% of them seen just once. The sample consisted of peripheral blood. Receptors were obtained from a woman aged 45-65 years with acute or convalescent COVID-19.

The chain couples TRBV7-9 to TRBJ1-4; 9 bases agree with TRBD1. CDR3 size: 17 residues. J lost 7 bases, V lost 5 bases, and 14 bases had no gene match. In germline, CDR1 is SEHNR, CDR2 FQNEAQ (reference sequence). The CDR3 DNA reads as TGTGCCAGCAGCCTGGGGACAGGGCTATTTCGGGCTGAAAAACTGTTTTTT. Protein sequence: CASSLGTGLFRAEKLFF.

The V and J genes are TRBV9 and TRBJ1-3, with D hard to call. Trimming took 0 bases from V and 1 from J, leaving 8 bases between them. The CDR3 has 15 residues. Germline CDR1 reads SGDLS; CDR2 reads YYNGEE. The CDR3 loop reads CASSVGLTSGNTIYF. CDR3 in DNA: TGTGCCAGCAGCGTAGGGTTAACATCTGGAAACACCATATATTTT.

This clone was counted a single time. The V and J genes are TRBV2 and TRBJ2-7; no firm D call. V gave up 3 bases and J gave up 6 bases, with 18 bases separating them. The CDR3 has 15 residues. Germline CDR1 reads SNHLY; CDR2 reads FYNNEI. The CDR3 sequence: CASSEKAFTVGEQYF. The CDR3 nucleotides are TGTGCCAGCAGTGAGAAAGCCTTTACCGTTGGCGAGCAGTACTTC.

This chain uses TRBV6-2 or TRBV6-3 with TRBJ2-5, with 8 bases that match TRBD2. With 1 base clipped from V and 3 bases from J, the junction kept 7 bases outside the gene matches. Per the germline V gene, CDR1 is MNHEY and CDR2 is SVGEGT. The CDR3 is made up of 16 amino acids. The CDR3 sequence: CASSYFRLAGEETQYF. CDR3 bases: TGTGCCAGCAGTTACTTCCGCCTAGCGGGTGAAGAGACCCAGTACTTC.

This chain uses TRBV12-3 or TRBV12-4 with TRBJ1-2, with TRBD1 identical over 7 bases. CDR3 length equals 12 residues. The V gene end was trimmed by 6 bases and the J gene end by 4 bases; junction bases not matched to a gene: 2. The CDR3 region is CASSGDSYGYTF. The CDR3 region has the DNA TGTGCCAGCAGCGGGGACAGCTATGGCTACACCTTC.

V is TRBV5-5 and J is TRBJ1-2, with 9 bases lining up with TRBD1. Germline CDR1 is SGHKS and CDR2 is YYEKEE (reference sequence). The CDR3 has 17 residues. V trimming: 0 bases; J trimming: 4 bases; junction bases outside the gene matches: 10. CDR3: CASSLGPQGAQGYGYTF. DNA of the CDR3: TGTGCCAGCAGCTTGGGGCCACAGGGGGCGCAGGGCTATGGCTACACCTTC.

This clone was counted once. CDR3 DNA sequence: TGTGCGTTAACGGGGGGCAAGATCAATCAGCCCCAGCATTTT. This translates into CALTGGKINQPQHF. The chain couples TRBV11-2 to TRBJ1-5; D possibly corresponds to TRBD1 (6 bases). The germline V gene has CDR1 SGHAT and CDR2 FQNNGV. This CDR3 is built from 14 residues.

The chain links TRBV10-3 to TRBJ1-2; maybe TRBD1 (6 bases). The CDR3 sequence is 12 residues long. CDR1 is ENHRY, CDR2 SYGVKD, per germline. The ends were cut back, 6 bases at V and 8 bases at J, with 13 bases in the middle. The DNA for the CDR3 is TGTGCCATCAGGCAGGGGATAGGAGGCTACACCTTC. As protein: CAIRQGIGGYTF.

The V and J genes are TRBV7-2 and TRBJ2-2; D perhaps matches TRBD2 (6 bases). The germline CDR1 and CDR2 sequences are SGHTA and FQGNSA. Trimming cost V 4 bases and J 1 base, with 16 bases left between them. The CDR3 has 17 amino acids. The CDR3 here is CASSSVFAGLNTGELFF. In nucleotides, the CDR3 is TGTGCCAGCAGCTCAGTGTTTGCGGGGCTGAACACCGGGGAGCTGTTTTTT.

This chain connects TRBV5-6 to TRBJ1-3; D possibly corresponds to TRBD1 (6 bases). The CDR3 is 14 residues long. Germline CDR1 SGHDT, CDR2 YYEEEE. The ends were cut back, 4 bases at V and 7 bases at J, with 15 bases in the middle. The CDR3 loop reads CASSVRTDWNTIYF. In nucleotides, the CDR3 is TGTGCCAGCAGCGTCCGGACAGATTGGAACACCATATATTTT.

The J gene is TRBJ1-1, the V gene TRBV6-1, with D hard to call. Trimming shortened V by 1 base and J by 1 base, and 10 bases separated the two germline ends. This CDR3 is built from 15 residues. Germline V gene lookup returns CDR1 MNHNS and CDR2 SASEGT. The CDR3 is CASSEDGQANTEAFF. The CDR3 DNA is TGTGCCAGCAGTGAAGATGGGCAGGCGAACACTGAAGCTTTCTTT.

V gene TRBV6-5 combines with J gene TRBJ1-1; 9 bases are shared with TRBD1. Germline V gives CDR1 MNHEY, CDR2 SVGAGI. The CDR3 is 16 amino acids. Trimming at V came to 4 bases and at J to 6 bases, leaving 12 bases not matched to a gene. CDR3 nucleotide sequence: TGTGCCAGCAGTTTGCTCCAGGGACAGGGTGCCCCTGAAGCTTTCTTT. Its protein product is CASSLLQGQGAPEAFF.

This chain uses TRBV6-1 with TRBJ1-3, with TRBD1 matching over 7 bases. In germline, CDR1 is MNHNS, CDR2 SASEGT. V shed 4 bases, J shed 3 bases, and the junction held 12 bases outside the gene matches. There are 17 residues in the CDR3. CDR3 nucleotides: TGTGCCAGCAGTGCTAGACAGGGTGGGCCCCGTGGAAACACCATATATTTT. It translates to CASSARQGGPRGNTIYF.

The chain has TRBV18 and TRBJ2-5; a weak D match, TRBD1 (6 bases). Germline loops: CDR1 KGHSH, CDR2 LQKENI. Trimming removed 6 bases at V and 4 bases at J, with 15 bases between. CDR3 length equals 14 residues. The CDR3 DNA reads TGTGCCAGCTCCCGGACAGCTTTGGCAGAGACCCAGTACTTC. This translates into CASSRTALAETQYF.

The rearrangement joins TRBV3-1 (or the pseudogene TRBV3-2) to TRBJ1-5; tentative D call: TRBD1 (6 bases). From germline, CDR1 is LGHDT and CDR2 YNNKEL (reference sequence). V shed 2 bases and J shed 7 bases, with 15 bases lying between them. The CDR3 length is 15 residues. The CDR3 sequence is CASSQSVTGNQPQHF. The CDR3 DNA follows: TGTGCCAGCAGCCAATCCGTTACAGGGAACCAGCCCCAGCATTTT.

The sample holds one count of this clone. The chain uses TRBV7-9 and TRBJ1-2, with D maybe TRBD1 (5 bases). The CDR3 loop spans 17 amino acids. V was clipped by 5 bases and J by 4 bases, with 23 bases between them. Germline V CDR1 and CDR2: SEHNR, FQNEAQ (reference sequence). CDR3 bases: TGTGCCAGCAGCCTATCCGTGGGGCGGAGCCCTGGCTATGGCTACACCTTC. It specifies CASSLSVGRSPGYGYTF.

The chain couples TRBV11-3 to TRBJ1-2, with D hard to call. Between the trimmed V and J ends, which lost 5 bases and 3 bases, there was a span of 13 bases. The CDR3 consists of 14 residues. From germline, CDR1 is SGHNT and CDR2 YENEEA. The CDR3 coding sequence is TGTGCCAGCAGCCCCGGGTGGGTCGACTATGGCTACACCTTC. Translation gives CASSPGWVDYGYTF.

Regarding this clone: Sequence at one end of the junction differs from germline and may be a read error. The chain has TRBV6-1 and TRBJ2-1; the D gene is possibly TRBD1 (6 bases). The germline V gene has CDR1 MNHNS and CDR2 SASEGT. This CDR3 spans 12 amino acids. The CDR3 reads CASSERAARGIF. The CDR3 bases are TGTGCCAGCAGTGAAAGGGCAGCAAGGGGGATCTTC.

The rearrangement links TRBV14 to TRBJ1-2; 8 bases are shared with TRBD1. The V gene end was trimmed by 2 bases and the J gene end by 4 bases; junction bases not matched to a gene: 6. CDR3 length: 15 amino acids. Germline CDR1 is SGHDN and CDR2 is FVKESK. The CDR3 is CASSQLDRGSYGYTF. In DNA form, the CDR3 reads TGTGCCAGCAGCCAACTTGACAGGGGCAGCTATGGCTACACCTTC.

J is TRBJ2-5 and V is TRBV7-2; D ambiguous. This CDR3 contains 13 residues. Trimming took off 2 bases at V and 5 bases at J, with 9 bases between the two ends. Germline values: CDR1 SGHTA, CDR2 FQGNSA. The CDR3 nucleotides are TGTGCCAGCAGCTTATCCGCGGCGGAGACCCAGTACTTC. Protein sequence: CASSLSAAETQYF. Full variable domain (remainder filled in from reference TRBV7-2 and TRBJ2-5): GAGVSQSPSNKVTEKGKDVELRCDPISGHTALYWYRQSLGQGLEFLIYFQGNSAPDKSGLPSDRFSAERTGGSVSTLTIQRTQQEDSAVYLCASSLSAAETQYFGPGTRLLVL.

The V call is TRBV5-4, the J call TRBJ2-1; 7 bases align to TRBD1. CDR1 is SGHNT, CDR2 YYREEE, per germline (reference sequence). The CDR3 is 15 residues long. V shed 3 bases and J 4 bases; nucleotides not matched to a gene: 7. CDR3 in DNA: TGTGCCAGCAGCTCGCGACAGGGCTCTTACAATGAGCAGTTCTTC. Its translation is CASSSRQGSYNEQFF.

V gene TRBV13 combines with J gene TRBJ1-4; TRBD1 is a possible D gene (5 bases). V dropped 1 base and J dropped 8 bases, with 17 bases sitting between them. Looked up from germline, CDR1 is PRHDT and CDR2 is FYEKMQ (reference sequence). The CDR3 spans 16 residues. The CDR3 spells CASSLVAGTGGEKLFF. CDR3 DNA sequence: TGTGCCAGCAGCTTAGTGGCCGGGACTGGGGGAGAAAAACTGTTTTTT.

The genes are TRBV11-3 and TRBJ2-5, with a possible D match to TRBD2 (7 bases). In germline, CDR1 is SGHNT, CDR2 YENEEA. CDR3 length: 16 amino acids. Trimming shortened V by 5 bases and J by 5 bases, and 21 bases separated the two germline ends. CDR3 in amino acids: CASSPLGGGARETQYF. DNA of the CDR3: TGTGCCAGCAGCCCCTTAGGAGGGGGGGCCCGGGAGACCCAGTACTTC.

The chain is built from TRBV3-1 (or the pseudogene TRBV3-2) and TRBJ1-2; perhaps TRBD1 as D (5 bases). Between the trimmed V and J ends, which lost 6 bases and 4 bases, there was a span of 15 bases. Germline CDR1 LGHDT, CDR2 YNNKEL (reference sequence). The CDR3 loop spans 14 amino acids. The CDR3 DNA reads TGTGCCAGCAGTCCAGGGTATTATATCTATGGCTACACCTTC. Translated, it gives CASSPGYYIYGYTF.

In its sample, this clone was seen once. The rearrangement joins TRBV5-6 to TRBJ2-7, with a weak D call TRBD2 (5 bases). This CDR3 is built from 15 residues. Germline loops: CDR1 SGHDT, CDR2 YYEEEE. Between the trimmed V and J ends, which lost 1 base and 0 bases, there was a span of 11 bases. This CDR3 reads CASSLWTSSSYEQYF. As DNA, the CDR3 is TGTGCCAGCAGCTTGTGGACTTCTAGCTCCTACGAGCAGTACTTC.

The chain carries TRBV20-1 and TRBJ1-2; D gene ambiguous. The CDR3 spans 9 residues. V shed 5 bases and J shed 8 bases, with 6 bases lying between them. Germline assignment: CDR1 DFQATT and CDR2 SNEGSKA (reference sequence). The CDR3 region is CSAREGYTF. DNA for the CDR3: TGCAGTGCTCGGGAGGGCTACACCTTC.

This chain joins TRBV30 and TRBJ2-7, with 9 bases that match TRBD2. The CDR3 has 13 amino acids. The germline V gene encodes CDR1 GTSNPN and CDR2 SVGIG (reference sequence). V lost 3 bases and J lost 3; bases outside the gene matches: 3. The CDR3 sequence is CAWRLAGNYEQYF. CDR3 DNA: TGTGCCTGGAGACTAGCGGGCAACTACGAGCAGTACTTC.